The next 31 T cell receptor beta chains were all read from a single sample in a study of T cell responses to AZD1222 COVID-19 vaccine. Profiled with immunoSEQ multiplex PCR; TCRdb holds only in-frame clones, not every one. The sample contains fewer than 120,000 clones, 81% of which appear only once. The material sequenced was peripheral blood, taken on day 0 of AZD1222 vaccination. Receptor source: an adult in good health.

Turning to this clone: This specimen includes other DNA sequences encoding the same CDR3. J is TRBJ2-5 and V is TRBV7-2, with a weak D call TRBD2 (5 bases). The CDR3 is 14 residues long. In germline, CDR1 is SGHTA, CDR2 FQGNSA. Trimming took 0 bases from V and 5 from J, leaving 10 bases between them. CDR3 residues: CASSLAGAGETQYF. The CDR3 region has the DNA TGTGCCAGCAGCTTAGCGGGAGCCGGGGAGACCCAGTACTTC.

V is TRBV24-1 and J is TRBJ1-4; 7 bases are a match to TRBD1. Germline V gives CDR1 KGHDR, CDR2 SFDVKD. Trimming took 5 bases from V and 10 from J; bases not matched to a gene: 9. The CDR3 loop spans 14 amino acids. The CDR3 DNA reads TGTGCCACCAGTGGCCGGGACAGCCCCAGAAAACTGTTTTTT. This encodes CATSGRDSPRKLFF.

In its sample, this clone was seen many times. The CDR3 bases are TGTGCCAGCAGCGTGGGGCAGAATCAAGCTAACTATGGCTACACCTTC. Its protein is CASSVGQNQANYGYTF. V gene TRBV9 combines with J gene TRBJ1-2, with a possible D match to TRBD1 (5 bases). In germline, CDR1 is SGDLS, CDR2 YYNGEE. CDR3 length equals 16 residues. V lost 2 bases, J lost 0 bases, and 14 bases lay in between.

The chain carries TRBV4-1 and TRBJ2-7, with D tentatively TRBD1 or TRBD2 (5 bases each). Germline V lookup: CDR1 MGHRA, CDR2 YSYEKL. V lost 0 bases, J lost 1 base, and 13 bases lay in between. This CDR3 region has 16 residues. CDR3 sequence reads: CASSQEERRTSYEQYF. The CDR3 DNA follows: TGCGCCAGCAGCCAAGAAGAGAGGAGGACATCCTACGAGCAGTACTTC.

This clone was seen a single time. CDR3 bases: TGTGCCAGTAGGCGCGGAACTACTAGCGGGGAAAGGACAGATACGCAGTATTTT. This translates into CASRRGTTSGERTDTQYF. The chain links TRBV19 to TRBJ2-3; 10 bases fit TRBD2. Germline CDR1 reads LNHDA; CDR2 reads SQIVND (reference sequence). Trimming at V came to 6 bases and at J to 3 bases, leaving 15 bases not matched to a gene. The CDR3 has 18 amino acids.

The V gene is TRBV28, the J gene TRBJ2-7; 7 nucleotides line up with TRBD1. The ends lost 6 bases at V and 5 bases at J; junction bases unmatched: 13. This CDR3 region has 15 residues. Germline V lookup: CDR1 MDHEN, CDR2 SYDVKM. The CDR3 reads CASSSYRGEVDEQYF. DNA for the CDR3: TGTGCCAGCAGCTCCTACAGGGGCGAGGTGGACGAGCAGTACTTC. Complete variable domain (other parts from reference TRBV28 and TRBJ2-7): DVKVTQSSRYLVKRTGEKVFLECVQDMDHENMFWYRQDPGLGLRLIYFSYDVKMKEKGDIPEGYSVSREKKERFSLILESASTNQTSMYLCASSSYRGEVDEQYFGPGTRLTVT.

The V gene is TRBV9, the J gene TRBJ1-2, with 7 bases identical to TRBD1. Germline CDR1 SGDLS, CDR2 YYNGEE. This CDR3 is built from 14 residues. The trim removed 2 bases at V and 7 bases at J, leaving 8 bases unmatched. The CDR3 spells CASSVTGEFGGYTF. For the CDR3, the DNA is TGTGCCAGCAGCGTCACAGGGGAGTTCGGTGGCTACACCTTC.

The rearrangement links TRBV15 to TRBJ2-1; no clear D gene. This CDR3 contains 13 residues. The V and J ends lost 0 bases and 8 bases respectively, with 8 bases between them. The germline V gene encodes CDR1 LNHNV and CDR2 YYDKDF (reference sequence). The CDR3 is CATSRDTAYEQFF. The CDR3 DNA reads as TGTGCCACCAGCAGAGATACGGCGTATGAGCAGTTCTTC.

V is TRBV6-5 and J is TRBJ1-1, with a possible D match to TRBD1 (5 bases). The CDR3 is 12 amino acids. Germline V gene sequence: CDR1 MNHEY, CDR2 SVGAGI. V was trimmed by 4 bases and J by 5 bases, leaving 8 bases between them. CDR3 sequence: CASSLGRTEAFF. DNA of the CDR3: TGTGCCAGCAGTTTGGGGCGTACTGAAGCTTTCTTT.

This chain uses TRBV7-2 with TRBJ2-2; D might be TRBD2 (6 bases). CDR1 and CDR2 from the germline V gene are SGHTA and FQGNSA. CDR3 length: 15 residues. Trimming took 0 bases from V and 7 from J, leaving 12 bases between them. CDR3 nucleotides: TGTGCCAGCAGCTTAGCCGCAAGCGGGCTCGGGGAGCTGTTTTTT. Its translation: CASSLAASGLGELFF.

In DNA, the CDR3 is TGTGCCAGCAGCCCCCTTACAGGGACTGAAGCTTTCTTT. It encodes CASSPLTGTEAFF. The V and J genes are TRBV7-6 and TRBJ1-1; D may be TRBD1 (6 bases). With 5 bases removed from V and 5 bases from J, the gap between germline ends came to 12 bases. The CDR3 loop spans 13 amino acids. Germline V gene lookup returns CDR1 SGHVS and CDR2 FNYEAQ.

This clone appeared once. The chain links TRBV10-3 to TRBJ2-3, with D possibly being TRBD2 (5 bases). CDR3 length equals 14 residues. Germline V lookup: CDR1 ENHRY, CDR2 SYGVKD. V was trimmed by 6 bases and J by 3 bases, leaving 13 bases between them. The DNA of the CDR3 is TGTGCCATCAGCGCTGAGGGCATAACAGATACGCAGTATTTT. This sequence encodes CAISAEGITDTQYF.

The chain couples TRBV6-4 to TRBJ2-3; 10 bases align to TRBD2. The CDR3 runs 17 residues. CDR1 is MRHNA and CDR2 is SNTAGT in the germline V gene. V lost 0 bases to trimming and J lost 5 bases; unmatched junction nucleotides: 8. The CDR3 nucleotides are TGTGCCAGCAGTGACTCGATGGCTAGCGGGAGACGAGATACGCAGTATTTT. It codes for CASSDSMASGRRDTQYF.

The genes are TRBV3-1 (or the pseudogene TRBV3-2) and TRBJ2-7; 8 positions match TRBD1. Germline assignment: CDR1 LGHDT and CDR2 YNNKEL (reference sequence). V dropped 1 base and J dropped 2; count of bases not matched to a gene: 4. This CDR3 contains 15 residues. The CDR3 here is CASSQGRTGTYEQYF. CDR3 nucleotide sequence: TGTGCCAGCAGCCAAGGTCGGACAGGGACCTACGAGCAGTACTTC.

This chain connects TRBV7-8 to TRBJ1-4, with unresolved D. V gave up 2 bases and J gave up 2 bases, with 15 bases separating them. CDR3 size: 17 residues. Germline lookup yields CDR1 SGHVS and CDR2 FQNEAQ. DNA of the CDR3: TGTGCCAGCAGCTTATCCTTCCCTTCCGCCACTAATGAAAAACTGTTTTTT. Amino acids: CASSLSFPSATNEKLFF.

A word on this clone: The junction departs from the called germline gene at one end, perhaps through a read error. The chain recombines TRBV29-1 with TRBJ2-7; D perhaps matches TRBD2 (6 bases). Germline V CDR1 and CDR2: SQVTM, ANQGSEA. The CDR3 is 13 amino acids. CDR3 amino acids: CSLPSRDSHEQYF. The CDR3 coding sequence is TGCAGCTTACCCTCCAGGGACTCCCACGAGCAGTACTTC.

The chain links TRBV28 to TRBJ2-7, with 7 bases identical to TRBD1. CDR1 is MDHEN and CDR2 is SYDVKM in the germline V gene. The ends lost 5 bases at V and 5 bases at J; junction bases unmatched: 12. This CDR3 has 15 residues. This CDR3 is CASSILQGSGNEQYF. In DNA, the CDR3 is TGTGCCAGCAGTATCCTACAGGGGAGTGGGAACGAGCAGTACTTC.

This clone was seen just once. The chain joins TRBV18 to TRBJ1-1; D may be TRBD1 (5 bases). This CDR3 region has 15 residues. Deletions cut 6 bases from V and 1 base from J, with 15 bases between. Germline V gene sequence: CDR1 KGHSH, CDR2 LQKENI. In DNA, the CDR3 is TGTGCCAGCTCCCTGGGGAGGGGCTCGAACACTGAAGCTTTCTTT. Translated, it gives CASSLGRGSNTEAFF.

The chain is built from TRBV21-1 and TRBJ2-5; the D call of TRBD2 is as the table states it, not checked on the DNA. TRBV21-1 represents a pseudogene. The CDR3 consists of 17 residues. CDR3 nucleotides: TGTGCCAGCAGCCACCCGAGGGCGGAACAAACCTGGGAGACCCAGTACTTC. Encoded protein: CASSHPRAEQTWETQYF.

This clone was recorded a few times. The chain combines TRBV9 with TRBJ1-1, with no clear D. Germline V gives CDR1 SGDLS, CDR2 YYNGEE. The CDR3 length is 15 residues. Between the trimmed V and J ends, which lost 4 bases and 2 bases, there was a span of 15 bases. The CDR3 is CASSPRRQTNTEAFF. Written as DNA, the CDR3 is TGTGCCAGCAGCCCGCGCCGGCAGACAAACACTGAAGCTTTCTTT.

The rearrangement uses TRBV10-1 and TRBJ1-5, with 7 positions matching TRBD1. Germline V gives CDR1 WNHNN, CDR2 SYGVQD (reference sequence). The length of the CDR3 is 15 residues. Germline trimming cut 7 bases from V and 2 bases from J; bases unmatched to any gene: 8. CDR3 protein: CASNITGVGNQPQHF. DNA of the CDR3: TGCGCCAGCAACATCACAGGGGTGGGCAATCAGCCCCAGCATTTT.

The V and J genes are TRBV20-1 and TRBJ2-1; 9 positions match TRBD2. V lost 3 bases, J lost 6 bases, and 6 bases stayed unmatched. This CDR3 has 14 amino acids. Germline CDR1 and CDR2: DFQATT and SNEGSKA (reference sequence). This CDR3 reads CSASSGGAFNEQFF. The DNA for the CDR3 is TGCAGTGCTAGTAGCGGGGGCGCGTTCAATGAGCAGTTCTTC.

V gene TRBV6-5 combines with J gene TRBJ1-2, with D possibly TRBD1 on 6 matching bases. Germline V gives CDR1 MNHEY, CDR2 SVGAGI. The CDR3 is made up of 14 amino acids. V dropped 5 bases and J dropped 5 bases, with 15 bases sitting between them. CDR3 bases: TGTGCCAGCAGTCCTCAAGGGGGGAGATATGGCTACACCTTC. This translates into CASSPQGGRYGYTF.

The chain combines TRBV28 with TRBJ1-2; a possible D gene is TRBD1 (5 bases). This CDR3 region has 12 residues. V lost 4 bases, J lost 8 bases, and 11 bases lay in between. Germline CDR1 reads MDHEN; CDR2 reads SYDVKM. CDR3 coding DNA: TGTGCCAGCAGTTCCGGGGCGAGGGGCTACACCTTC. Its protein is CASSSGARGYTF.

The chain combines TRBV4-3 with TRBJ1-5, with D maybe TRBD1 (5 bases). Germline V gene lookup returns CDR1 LGHNA and CDR2 YSLEER. The CDR3 runs 16 residues. The V end lost 0 bases, the J end lost 6 bases, and 15 bases lay between the germline ends. In DNA form, the CDR3 reads TGCGCCAGCAGCCAAGATAGGAGTGCGGGGGGTCAGCCCCAGCATTTT. It encodes CASSQDRSAGGQPQHF.

This clone has just a few counts. The chain employs TRBV5-8 and TRBJ1-1, with D unresolved. The CDR3 runs 15 residues. V was pared by 2 bases and J by 1 base, with 12 bases between. Germline CDR1 reads SGHTS; CDR2 reads YDEGEE. For the CDR3, the DNA is TGTGCCAGCAGCTTAGGGCGGAACCGGAACACTGAAGCTTTCTTT. Residues: CASSLGRNRNTEAFF. The full variable domain, its missing parts supplied by reference TRBV5-8 and TRBJ1-1, is EAGVTQSPTHLIKTRGQQATLRCSPISGHTSVYWYQQALGLGLQFLLWYDEGEERNRGNFPPRFSGRQFPNYSSELNVNALELEDSALYLCASSLGRNRNTEAFFGQGTRLTVV.

This chain joins TRBV28 and TRBJ1-5; D is perhaps TRBD1 (6 bases). Germline loops: CDR1 MDHEN, CDR2 SYDVKM. The V and J ends lost 6 bases and 4 bases respectively, with 16 bases between them. This CDR3 is 15 amino acids long. CDR3 nucleotides: TGTGCCAGCAGGGACAGTTATACTACTAATCAGCCCCAGCATTTT. Translated: CASRDSYTTNQPQHF.

This clone has a single count. In DNA form, the CDR3 reads TGTGCCAGCAGACTTGGGGAGGGGGAGACTGAAGCTTTCTTT. Translating it yields CASRLGEGETEAFF. The J gene is TRBJ1-1, the V gene TRBV5-8, with a weak D call TRBD1 (6 bases). CDR3 length equals 14 residues. Per germline, CDR1 SGHTS and CDR2 YDEGEE. Trimming left V 5 bases short and J 5 bases short, with 16 bases between. Full variable domain (rest looked up from reference TRBV5-8 and TRBJ1-1): EAGVTQSPTHLIKTRGQQATLRCSPISGHTSVYWYQQALGLGLQFLLWYDEGEERNRGNFPPRFSGRQFPNYSSELNVNALELEDSALYLCASRLGEGETEAFFGQGTRLTVV.

There are a few counts of this clone. This chain connects TRBV7-2 to TRBJ1-5; D gene uncertain. Trimming cost V 3 bases and J 2 bases, with 14 bases left between them. Germline CDR1 SGHTA, CDR2 FQGNSA. The CDR3 sequence is 16 residues long. The chain's CDR3 is CASSFGLPSRNQPQHF. CDR3 in DNA: TGTGCCAGCAGCTTCGGACTCCCGTCCCGCAATCAGCCCCAGCATTTT.

This clone came up once. The gene calls are TRBV6-5 and TRBJ2-7; a weak D match, TRBD1 (5 bases). CDR3 length: 16 residues. Deletions cut 3 bases from V and 5 bases from J, with 20 bases between. The germline V gene encodes CDR1 MNHEY and CDR2 SVGAGI. The CDR3 region is CASSYQSTGILDEQYF. The CDR3 DNA follows: TGTGCCAGCAGTTATCAATCAACAGGAATCCTAGACGAGCAGTACTTC.

The chain carries TRBV5-1 and TRBJ2-1, with no clear D. The germline CDR1 and CDR2 sequences are SGHRS and YFSETQ. V shed 4 bases and J shed 7 bases, with 12 bases lying between them. The CDR3 has 13 amino acids. The CDR3 nucleotides are TGCGCCAGCAGCAACTATAGAGAGAATGAGCAGTTCTTC. This codes for CASSNYRENEQFF.